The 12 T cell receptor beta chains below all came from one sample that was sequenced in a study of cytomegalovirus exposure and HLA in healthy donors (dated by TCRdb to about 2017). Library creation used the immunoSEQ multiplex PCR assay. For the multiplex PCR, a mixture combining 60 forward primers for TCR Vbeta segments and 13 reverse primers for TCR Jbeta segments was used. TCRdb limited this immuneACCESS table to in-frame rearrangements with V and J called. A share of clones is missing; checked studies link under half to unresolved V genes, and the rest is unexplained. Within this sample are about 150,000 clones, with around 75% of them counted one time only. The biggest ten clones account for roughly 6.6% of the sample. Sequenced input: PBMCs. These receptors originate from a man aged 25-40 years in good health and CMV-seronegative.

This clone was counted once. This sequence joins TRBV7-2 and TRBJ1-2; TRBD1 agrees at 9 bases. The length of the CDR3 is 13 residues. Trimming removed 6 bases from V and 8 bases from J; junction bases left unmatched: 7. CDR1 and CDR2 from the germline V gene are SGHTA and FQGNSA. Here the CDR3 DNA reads TGTGCCAGCAGTTGGACAGGGGCGCCGGGCTACACCTTC. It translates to CASSWTGAPGYTF.

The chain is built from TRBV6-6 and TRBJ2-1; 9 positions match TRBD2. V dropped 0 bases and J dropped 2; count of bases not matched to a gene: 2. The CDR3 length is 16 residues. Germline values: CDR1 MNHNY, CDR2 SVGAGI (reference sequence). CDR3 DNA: TGTGCCAGCAGTTACTCATCTAGCGGGGCCTACAATGAGCAGTTCTTC. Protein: CASSYSSSGAYNEQFF.

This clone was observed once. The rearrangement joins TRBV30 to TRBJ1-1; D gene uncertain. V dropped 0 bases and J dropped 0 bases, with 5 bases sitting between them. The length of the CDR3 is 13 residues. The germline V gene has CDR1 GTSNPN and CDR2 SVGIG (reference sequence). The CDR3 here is CAWSVHVNTEAFF. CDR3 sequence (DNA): TGTGCCTGGAGTGTACACGTGAACACTGAAGCTTTCTTT. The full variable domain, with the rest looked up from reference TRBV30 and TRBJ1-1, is SQTIHQWPATLVQPVGSPLSLECTVEGTSNPNLYWYRQAAGRGLQLLFYSVGIGQISSEVPQNLSASRPQDRQFILSSKKLLLSDSGFYLCAWSVHVNTEAFFGQGTRLTVV.

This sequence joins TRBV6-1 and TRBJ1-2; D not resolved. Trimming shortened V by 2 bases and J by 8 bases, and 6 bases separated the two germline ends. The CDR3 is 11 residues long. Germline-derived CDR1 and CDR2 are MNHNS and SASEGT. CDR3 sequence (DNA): TGTGCCAGCAGTGAATTAGTGGGCTACACCTTC. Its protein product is CASSELVGYTF.

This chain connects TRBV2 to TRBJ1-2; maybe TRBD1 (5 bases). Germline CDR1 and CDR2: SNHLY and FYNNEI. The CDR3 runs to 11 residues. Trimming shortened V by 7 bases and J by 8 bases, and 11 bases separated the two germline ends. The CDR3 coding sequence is TGTGCCAGCAACCGGGGGAAAGGCTACACCTTC. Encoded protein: CASNRGKGYTF.

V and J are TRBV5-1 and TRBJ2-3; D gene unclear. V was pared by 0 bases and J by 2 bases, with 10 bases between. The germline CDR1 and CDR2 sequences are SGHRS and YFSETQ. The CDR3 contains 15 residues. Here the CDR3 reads CASSLAFSTTDTQYF. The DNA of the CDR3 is TGCGCCAGCAGCTTGGCTTTTAGCACCACAGATACGCAGTATTTT.

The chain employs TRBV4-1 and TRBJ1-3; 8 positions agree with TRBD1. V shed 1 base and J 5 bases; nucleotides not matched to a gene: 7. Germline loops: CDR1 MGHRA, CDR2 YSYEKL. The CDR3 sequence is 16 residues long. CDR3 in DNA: TGCGCCAGCAGCCAAGGTATAGCAGGGGGCAGAAACACCATATATTTT. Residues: CASSQGIAGGRNTIYF.

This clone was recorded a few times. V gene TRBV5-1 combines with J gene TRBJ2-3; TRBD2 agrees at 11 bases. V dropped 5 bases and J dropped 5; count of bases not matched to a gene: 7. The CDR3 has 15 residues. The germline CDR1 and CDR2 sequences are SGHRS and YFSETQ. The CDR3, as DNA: TGCGCCAGCAGACCACTAGCGGGAGTGGGAGATACGCAGTATTTT. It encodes CASRPLAGVGDTQYF. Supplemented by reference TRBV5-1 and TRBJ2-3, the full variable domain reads KAGVTQTPRYLIKTRGQQVTLSCSPISGHRSVSWYQQTPGQGLQFLFEYFSETQRNKGNFPGRFSGRQFSNSRSEMNVSTLELGDSALYLCASRPLAGVGDTQYFGPGTRLTVL.

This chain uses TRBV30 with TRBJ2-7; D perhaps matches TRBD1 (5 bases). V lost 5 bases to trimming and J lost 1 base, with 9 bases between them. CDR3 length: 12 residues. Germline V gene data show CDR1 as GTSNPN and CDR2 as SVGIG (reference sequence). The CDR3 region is CAWDRFSYEQYF. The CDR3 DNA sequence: TGTGCCTGGGACAGATTTTCCTACGAGCAGTACTTC.

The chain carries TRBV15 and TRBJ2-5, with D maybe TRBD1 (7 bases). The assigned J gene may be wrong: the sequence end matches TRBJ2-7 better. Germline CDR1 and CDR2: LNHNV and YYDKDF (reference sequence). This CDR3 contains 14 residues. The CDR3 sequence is CATSSARGENEQYF. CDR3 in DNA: TGTGCCACCAGCAGTGCCAGGGGGGAGAACGAGCAGTACTTC.

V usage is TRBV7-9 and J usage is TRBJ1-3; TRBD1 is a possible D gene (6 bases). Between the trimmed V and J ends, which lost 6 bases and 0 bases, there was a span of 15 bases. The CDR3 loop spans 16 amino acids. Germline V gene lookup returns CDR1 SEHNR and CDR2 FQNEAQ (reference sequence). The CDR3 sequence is CASSVGGGASGNTIYF. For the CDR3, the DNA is TGTGCCAGCAGTGTCGGCGGGGGGGCCTCTGGAAACACCATATATTTT.

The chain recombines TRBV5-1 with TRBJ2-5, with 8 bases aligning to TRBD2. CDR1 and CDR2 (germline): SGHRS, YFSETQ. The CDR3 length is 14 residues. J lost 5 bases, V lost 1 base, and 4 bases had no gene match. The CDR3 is CASSLTGGEETQYF. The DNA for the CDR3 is TGCGCCAGCAGCTTGACGGGAGGGGAGGAGACCCAGTACTTC.